This TCR beta chain appears in the sequencing data of a study of blood T cell repertoires in COVID-19. V lost 6 bases to trimming and J lost 2 bases, with 13 bases between them. CDR1 and CDR2 from the germline V gene are MNHEY and SVGAGI. The CDR3 contains 14 residues. Clones were read by immunoSEQ multiplex PCR, and TCRdb kept only the in-frame ones, dropping some. The repertoire includes 60,000 to 80,000 clones, approximately 92% of them detected once, and under 20% sits in the top ten. Sequencing was performed on peripheral blood. This TCR derives from a woman in her fifties or sixties with COVID-19, enrolled during active disease. V gene TRBV6-5 combines with J gene TRBJ1-1, with D unclear. The CDR3 spells CASSRGRVNTEAFF. The CDR3 DNA reads as TGTGCCAGCAGCCGCGGGAGGGTCAACACTGAAGCTTTCTTT.